Listed here are 27 T cell receptor beta chains from one sample, sequenced in a study of early T cells in non-severe SARS-CoV-2 infection. TCRdb redid the calling of the 5' RACE reads with MiXCR, one entry per CDR3 protein. The sample consists of 100,000 to 150,000 distinct CDR3 sequences, 14% to 15% of them appearing once. The sequencing input was whole blood. The source of these receptors is an adult who was a healthcare worker with PCR-confirmed SARS-CoV-2 infection or an uninfected control (not recorded which).

V is TRBV6-1 and J is TRBJ1-1; no definite D call. The length of the CDR3 is 11 residues. Germline V CDR1 and CDR2: MNHNS, SASEGT. The V and J ends lost 0 bases and 11 bases respectively, with 7 bases between them. CDR3 protein: CASSEAGGAFF. The CDR3 DNA reads TGTGCCAGCAGTGAAGCCGGAGGCGCTTTCTTT.

The table lists this clonotype with a few counts. This sequence joins TRBV12-3 or TRBV12-4 and TRBJ1-4; weak D call: TRBD1 (6 bases). Deletions cut 5 bases from V and 0 bases from J, with 19 bases between. The CDR3 runs 18 residues. CDR3 loop: CASSPTDRTGTTNEKLFF. DNA of the CDR3: TGTGCCAGCAGTCCGACAGACAGGACGGGAACAACTAATGAAAAACTGTTTTTT.

This clonotype was recorded a few times. The chain has TRBV6-6 and TRBJ2-1; unclear D gene. CDR3 size: 12 residues. Germline V gene data show CDR1 as MNHNY and CDR2 as SVGAGI (reference sequence). The V gene lost 10 bases and the J gene lost 0 bases, with 7 bases spanning the gap. CDR3 amino acids: CATARSYNEQFF. The CDR3 DNA sequence: TGTGCCACTGCCCGCTCCTACAATGAGCAGTTCTTC.

This clonotype was recorded at least ten times. The J gene is TRBJ1-5, the V gene TRBV6-6; the match to TRBD1 covers 7 bases. The length of the CDR3 is 15 residues. CDR1 MNHNY and CDR2 SVGAGI come from the germline V gene (reference sequence). The junction had 5 bases not matched to a gene; V was cut back by 5 bases and J by 1 base. CDR3 protein: CASSPGTASNQPQHF. In DNA, the CDR3 is TGTGCCAGCAGTCCCGGGACAGCAAGCAATCAGCCCCAGCATTTT.

This clonotype has only a few counts. The V gene is TRBV10-2, the J gene TRBJ2-5; perhaps TRBD2 as D (6 bases). The CDR3 totals 12 residues. V lost 6 bases and J 7 bases, leaving 12 bases between the germline ends. CDR1 is WSHSY, CDR2 SAAADI, per germline. The CDR3 loop reads CASRRGEGTQYF. Written as DNA, the CDR3 is TGCGCCAGCAGGCGGGGCGAGGGGACCCAGTACTTC.

The chain couples TRBV3-1 to TRBJ2-2; D unclear. V shed 4 bases and J shed 9 bases, with 15 bases lying between them. This CDR3 is built from 14 residues. Germline-derived CDR1 and CDR2 are LGHDT and YNNKEL (reference sequence). The CDR3 spells CASSPYSDPRELFF. CDR3 DNA sequence: TGTGCCAGCAGCCCCTACTCGGATCCCCGGGAGCTGTTTTTT.

This chain joins TRBV6-5 and TRBJ1-1, with 7 bases fitting TRBD1. V shed 4 bases, J shed 11 bases, and the junction held 13 bases outside the gene matches. The CDR3 has 14 residues. In germline, CDR1 is MNHEY, CDR2 SVGAGI. Here the CDR3 DNA reads TGTGCCAGCAGTTCCGCCGGGACAGCGTCCCACGCTTTCTTT. As protein: CASSSAGTASHAFF.

The chain links TRBV11-2 to TRBJ1-1, with D perhaps matching TRBD1 (5 bases). Trimming pared 7 bases from V and 4 bases from J, leaving 19 bases between. CDR3 length: 15 amino acids. Germline V lookup: CDR1 SGHAT, CDR2 FQNNGV. The CDR3 DNA reads as TGTGCCAGCACCTCCTTTGGGGCGGAAGGCACTGAAGCTTTCTTT. Translating it yields CASTSFGAEGTEAFF.

In this sample, this clonotype turned up many times. This chain uses TRBV4-1 with TRBJ2-7; 8 nucleotides match TRBD2. The CDR3 runs to 15 residues. Per the germline V gene, CDR1 is MGHRA and CDR2 is YSYEKL. J lost 0 bases, V lost 4 bases, and 5 bases had no gene match. The CDR3 sequence is CASSPIAGSSYEQYF. DNA for the CDR3: TGCGCCAGCAGCCCTATAGCGGGGAGCTCCTACGAGCAGTACTTC.

This clonotype was found many times. In nucleotides, the CDR3 is TGTGCCAGCAGCTCCCGACTGGGTATGAACACTGAAGCTTTCTTT. Translated, it gives CASSSRLGMNTEAFF. This chain links TRBV5-4 with TRBJ1-1; D remains unclear. The CDR3 has 15 amino acids. The ends were cut back, 3 bases at V and 0 bases at J, with 12 bases in the middle. Germline assignment: CDR1 SGHNT and CDR2 YYREEE (reference sequence). Filled out from reference TRBV5-4 and TRBJ1-1, the complete variable domain reads ETGVTQSPTHLIKTRGQQVTLRCSSQSGHNTVSWYQQALGQGPQFIFQYYREEENGRGNFPPRFSGLQFPNYSSELNVNALELDDSALYLCASSSRLGMNTEAFFGQGTRLTVV.

This clonotype was counted at least ten times. This chain uses TRBV7-6 with TRBJ2-7; possibly TRBD1 for D (5 bases). This CDR3 contains 13 residues. Trimming stripped 2 bases from V and 6 bases from J, with 11 bases between. The germline CDR1 and CDR2 sequences are SGHVS and FNYEAQ. The CDR3 sequence is CASSLTGNSEQYF. Here the CDR3 DNA reads TGTGCCAGCAGCTTAACAGGAAATAGCGAGCAGTACTTC.

This clonotype was detected ten times or more. V and J are TRBV29-1 and TRBJ2-1, with D unclear. The V end was cut by 3 bases, the J end by 0 bases, with 9 bases between. This CDR3 has 14 residues. Germline V gives CDR1 SQVTM, CDR2 ANQGSEA. The CDR3 loop is CSVDLPNSYNEQFF. The CDR3, as DNA: TGCAGCGTTGATCTACCAAACTCCTACAATGAGCAGTTCTTC.

This clonotype was seen more than once but under ten times. The chain links TRBV7-2 to TRBJ1-3; TRBD1 matches 7 bases. In germline, CDR1 is SGHTA, CDR2 FQGNSA. Unmatched junction bases numbered 4, after V lost 3 bases and J lost 2 bases. The CDR3 contains 15 residues. The CDR3 protein is CASSFYRGTGNTIYF. CDR3 nucleotide sequence: TGTGCCAGCAGCTTTTACAGGGGTACTGGAAACACCATATATTTT.

The rearrangement joins TRBV24-1 to TRBJ2-7; D is uncertain. CDR3 length: 12 amino acids. CDR1 KGHDR and CDR2 SFDVKD come from the germline V gene. With 9 bases removed from V and 7 bases from J, the gap between germline ends came to 15 bases. CDR3 DNA: TGTGCCACCTTATTGCCGACGGAAGAGCAGTACTTC. Encoded protein: CATLLPTEEQYF.

This sequence joins TRBV7-8 and TRBJ2-5; D possibly corresponds to TRBD2 (5 bases). CDR3 size: 16 residues. Trimming removed 1 base at V and 5 bases at J, with 17 bases between. Germline V gene data show CDR1 as SGHVS and CDR2 as FQNEAQ. Written as DNA, the CDR3 is TGTGCCAGCAGCTTAGGGCCAAGCGGTTGGGGTGAGACCCAGTACTTC. This sequence encodes CASSLGPSGWGETQYF.

The chain links TRBV3-1 to TRBJ2-7; D is possibly TRBD1 (6 bases). Germline values: CDR1 LGHDT, CDR2 YNNKEL (reference sequence). The CDR3 runs to 12 residues. V was clipped by 1 base and J by 6 bases, with 7 bases between them. The DNA of the CDR3 is TGTGCCAGCAGCCAAGGGGGGCGCGAGCAGTACTTC. It codes for CASSQGGREQYF.

The gene calls are TRBV7-2 and TRBJ2-1; maybe TRBD2 (6 bases). V was shortened by 6 bases and J by 9 bases, with 18 bases between the two germline ends. The CDR3 is made up of 14 amino acids. In germline, CDR1 is SGHTA, CDR2 FQGNSA. The CDR3 region has the DNA TGTGCCAGCAGGGGGGGTGGTTTACGCGCTGAGCAGTTCTTC. Translated: CASRGGGLRAEQFF.

This clonotype was seen more than once but under ten times. The chain recombines TRBV7-9 with TRBJ2-5, with D unresolved. The CDR3 extends over 13 amino acids. V was pared by 3 bases and J by 2 bases, with 7 bases between. Germline V lookup: CDR1 SEHNR, CDR2 FQNEAQ (reference sequence). CDR3 DNA sequence: TGTGCCAGCAGCTTTCAAGTACAAGAGACCCAGTACTTC. As protein: CASSFQVQETQYF.

The chain uses TRBV9 and TRBJ2-3; D unresolved. The CDR3 runs to 16 residues. Germline V gene data show CDR1 as SGDLS and CDR2 as YYNGEE. Trimming took 6 bases from V and 0 from J, leaving 17 bases between them. CDR3: CASTIGPAISTDTQYF. The CDR3 DNA is TGTGCCAGCACCATAGGACCGGCCATTAGCACAGATACGCAGTATTTT.

There are a few counts of this clonotype. The rearrangement uses TRBV30 and TRBJ2-3; the match to TRBD2 covers 11 bases. Germline V gene sequence: CDR1 GTSNPN, CDR2 SVGIG (reference sequence). Trimming at V came to 4 bases and at J to 2 bases, leaving 5 bases not matched to a gene. The CDR3 has 15 residues. DNA for the CDR3: TGTGCCTGGAAAAGACTAGCGGGGATCACAGATACGCAGTATTTT. Translated: CAWKRLAGITDTQYF.

The genes are TRBV6-5 and TRBJ2-2; D unclear. The CDR3 spans 12 residues. Germline V gene data show CDR1 as MNHEY and CDR2 as SVGAGI. Trimming took off 0 bases at V and 7 bases at J, with 3 bases between the two ends. The CDR3 sequence is CASSYSGGELFF. In nucleotides, the CDR3 is TGTGCCAGCAGTTACTCAGGCGGGGAGCTGTTTTTT.

This clonotype came up a few times. The rearrangement links TRBV5-1 to TRBJ1-1; D uncertain. V was clipped by 0 bases and J by 1 base, with 7 bases between them. The germline gives CDR1 SGHRS, CDR2 YFSETQ. The CDR3 has 14 amino acids. CDR3 residues: CASSLDGQNTEAFF. For the CDR3, the DNA is TGCGCCAGCAGCTTGGATGGGCAGAACACTGAAGCTTTCTTT.

This clonotype has ten or more counts. The chain uses TRBV7-6 and TRBJ2-3; D is possibly TRBD2 (6 bases). The CDR3 runs to 15 residues. The ends were cut back, 5 bases at V and 2 bases at J, with 14 bases in the middle. Germline lookup yields CDR1 SGHVS and CDR2 FNYEAQ. The CDR3 sequence: CASSPIWRDTDTQYF. DNA for the CDR3: TGTGCCAGCAGCCCTATCTGGCGGGACACAGATACGCAGTATTTT.

This chain links TRBV5-1 with TRBJ2-7; TRBD1 matches at 9 bases. Germline V gene sequence: CDR1 SGHRS, CDR2 YFSETQ. V shed 7 bases and J 5 bases; nucleotides not matched to a gene: 7. The CDR3 runs to 13 residues. The CDR3 loop is CASGPTGGNEQYF. The CDR3 DNA is TGCGCCAGCGGGCCAACAGGGGGCAACGAGCAGTACTTC.

Here the CDR3 reads CSAREGRRRELFF. As DNA, the CDR3 is TGCAGTGCTAGAGAGGGCCGGCGACGGGAGCTGTTTTTT. This rearrangement joins TRBV20-1 to TRBJ2-2; D remains unclear. The V gene's germline CDR1 is DFQATT and CDR2 SNEGSKA (reference sequence). V lost 0 bases, J lost 9 bases, and 11 bases lay in between. The length of the CDR3 is 13 residues.

This CDR3 reads CSALGLAGGLTYNEQFF. Here the CDR3 DNA reads TGCAGTGCTTTGGGACTAGCGGGGGGGCTGACCTACAATGAGCAGTTCTTC. V gene TRBV20-1 combines with J gene TRBJ2-1, with 16 positions matching TRBD2. The CDR3 extends over 17 amino acids. Germline trimming cut 5 bases from V and 2 bases from J; bases unmatched to any gene: 6. Germline lookup yields CDR1 DFQATT and CDR2 SNEGSKA (reference sequence).

The chain couples TRBV29-1 to TRBJ2-1; a possible D gene is TRBD1 (5 bases). CDR3 length: 10 residues. The germline V gene encodes CDR1 SQVTM and CDR2 ANQGSEA. V lost 7 bases and J lost 7, with 8 bases in between. The CDR3 region has the DNA TGCAGCGGGGGCACGAATGAGCAGTTCTTC. Protein sequence: CSGGTNEQFF.